This entry lists 19 T cell receptor beta chains sequenced from one sample in a study of blood T cell repertoires in COVID-19. Measured with immunoSEQ multiplex PCR; TCRdb has only the in-frame clones, and not every one. The sample contains around 120,000 clones, about 85% of which appear only once. What was sequenced was peripheral blood. These receptors were collected from a human donor in a cohort sampled during active COVID-19.

This chain links TRBV28 with TRBJ2-7, with TRBD2 matching 7 bases. Germline CDR1 reads MDHEN; CDR2 reads SYDVKM. V lost 2 bases to trimming and J lost 4 bases; unmatched junction nucleotides: 14. The CDR3 is 17 amino acids. Here the CDR3 DNA reads TGTGCCAGCAGTTTACCCAGACTAGCCATAACTTCTTACGAGCAGTACTTC. This sequence encodes CASSLPRLAITSYEQYF.

This clone was observed once. The chain combines TRBV7-9 with TRBJ2-2; 7 bases map to TRBD1. Unmatched junction bases numbered 8, after V lost 1 base and J lost 6 bases. CDR3 length equals 16 residues. Germline lookup yields CDR1 SEHNR and CDR2 FQNEAQ (reference sequence). The CDR3 DNA reads as TGTGCCAGCAGCTTAGTGGGACCCGGGACAGCCGGGGAGCTGTTTTTT. Its protein product is CASSLVGPGTAGELFF.

This rearrangement joins TRBV5-8 to TRBJ2-7; D not certain. Trimming stripped 0 bases from V and 6 bases from J, with 10 bases between. The CDR3 spans 13 residues. Germline V gives CDR1 SGHTS, CDR2 YDEGEE. The CDR3 protein is CASSLGKAGEQYF. The DNA for the CDR3 is TGTGCCAGCAGCTTGGGCAAGGCAGGCGAGCAGTACTTC.

The V and J genes are TRBV9 and TRBJ1-1; 7 bases line up with TRBD1. J gave up 1 base and V 3 bases, and 3 bases lay outside the gene matches. From germline, CDR1 is SGDLS and CDR2 YYNGEE. The CDR3 sequence is 14 residues long. CDR3: CASSEDRQNTEAFF. The CDR3, as DNA: TGTGCCAGCAGCGAGGACAGGCAGAACACTGAAGCTTTCTTT.

The genes are TRBV18 and TRBJ2-7; 7 nucleotides agree with TRBD1. Losses at the gene ends were 6 bases for V and 2 bases for J; bases not matched to a gene: 10. Germline V lookup: CDR1 KGHSH, CDR2 LQKENI. This CDR3 is 15 amino acids long. The DNA for the CDR3 is TGTGCCAGCTCCCTAGGGACAGTTTCTACCTACGAGCAGTACTTC. Translation: CASSLGTVSTYEQYF.

The chain links TRBV7-2 to TRBJ2-5; 8 positions agree with TRBD2. The V segment lost 2 bases and the J segment 2 bases; nucleotides outside the gene matches: 13. The CDR3 has 18 residues. Germline CDR1 SGHTA, CDR2 FQGNSA. The chain's CDR3 is CASSLNRRGGGLQETQYF. The CDR3 coding sequence is TGTGCCAGCAGCTTAAACCGGCGGGGCGGGGGGCTACAAGAGACCCAGTACTTC.

V is TRBV3-1 (or the pseudogene TRBV3-2) and J is TRBJ2-2; 11 bases are shared with TRBD2. There are 16 residues in the CDR3. V lost 4 bases to trimming and J lost 4 bases; unmatched junction nucleotides: 5. Germline V gene data show CDR1 as LGHDT and CDR2 as YNNKEL (reference sequence). Here the CDR3 DNA reads TGTGCCAGCAGCCTTAGCGGGGGGGATAGCACCGGGGAGCTGTTTTTT. Protein: CASSLSGGDSTGELFF.

The V and J genes are TRBV27 and TRBJ2-1, with a possible D match to TRBD2 (5 bases). V lost 5 bases and J 0 bases, leaving 11 bases between the germline ends. Germline V lookup: CDR1 MNHEY, CDR2 SMNVEV (reference sequence). This CDR3 region has 15 residues. In DNA form, the CDR3 reads TGTGCCAGCAGTCTCCTGGGGAGCTCCTACAATGAGCAGTTCTTC. This encodes CASSLLGSSYNEQFF.

Turning to this clone: The junction does not match germline at one end; this may be a read error. The rearrangement links TRBV15 to TRBJ1-2; 7 bases map to TRBD1. The CDR3 covers 15 residues. Germline loops: CDR1 LNHNV, CDR2 YYDKDF (reference sequence). This CDR3 reads CATSRENRGNYGYAF. The DNA of the CDR3 is TGTGCCACCAGCAGAGAAAACAGGGGCAACTATGGCTACGCCTTC.

This clone came up a few times. This chain links TRBV6-2 or TRBV6-3 with TRBJ1-1, with D unclear. The CDR3 consists of 14 residues. Germline lookup yields CDR1 MNHEY and CDR2 SVGEGT. The ends were cut back, 0 bases at V and 1 base at J, with 6 bases in the middle. In DNA, the CDR3 is TGTGCCAGCAGTTACTCGGCAGGGAACACTGAAGCTTTCTTT. Protein: CASSYSAGNTEAFF.

This chain joins TRBV7-6 and TRBJ2-7; D might be TRBD2 (5 bases). The CDR3 has 15 amino acids. Between the trimmed V and J ends, which lost 4 bases and 5 bases, there was a span of 18 bases. Germline V CDR1 and CDR2: SGHVS, FNYEAQ. This chain's CDR3 is CASSSPGSGSDEQYF. Here the CDR3 DNA reads TGTGCCAGCAGCTCCCCCGGGTCGGGGTCGGACGAGCAGTACTTC.

J is TRBJ2-5 and V is TRBV11-2; 9 nucleotides align to TRBD2. The V segment lost 0 bases and the J segment 6 bases; nucleotides outside the gene matches: 8. Germline CDR1 reads SGHAT; CDR2 reads FQNNGV. This CDR3 spans 16 amino acids. CDR3 coding DNA: TGTGCCAGCAGCTTAGACAGTAGCGGGGGATGGAAGACCCAGTACTTC. Residues: CASSLDSSGGWKTQYF.

In this sample, this clone turned up a few times. The V and J genes are TRBV19 and TRBJ1-5, with D possibly being TRBD1 (6 bases). CDR3 length: 15 amino acids. With 1 base removed from V and 3 bases from J, the gap between germline ends came to 10 bases. Germline values: CDR1 LNHDA, CDR2 SQIVND (reference sequence). CDR3 coding DNA: TGTGCCAGTAGTATAGGTCTGGGGGCCAATCAGCCCCAGCATTTT. Protein product: CASSIGLGANQPQHF. Full variable domain (remainder filled in from reference TRBV19 and TRBJ1-5): DGGITQSPKYLFRKEGQNVTLSCEQNLNHDAMYWYRQDPGQGLRLIYYSQIVNDFQKGDIAEGYSVSREKKESFPLTVTSAQKNPTAFYLCASSIGLGANQPQHFGDGTRLSIL.

The chain uses TRBV7-3 and TRBJ2-6, with 9 positions matching TRBD1. Germline V lookup: CDR1 SGHTA, CDR2 FQGTGA. The length of the CDR3 is 15 residues. The V gene end was trimmed by 5 bases and the J gene end by 4 bases; junction bases not matched to a gene: 3. The DNA for the CDR3 is TGTGCCAGCAGCGGACAGGGGACCGGGGCCAACGTCCTGACTTTC. Translation gives CASSGQGTGANVLTF.

In this sample, this clone turned up once. J is TRBJ2-7 and V is TRBV11-3; TRBD2 aligns across 9 bases. CDR3 length: 15 residues. With 5 bases clipped from V and 4 bases from J, the junction kept 9 bases outside the gene matches. Looked up from germline, CDR1 is SGHNT and CDR2 is YENEEA. For the CDR3, the DNA is TGTGCCAGCAGCGTGGCGGGAGGGCCTTTGTACGAGCAGTACTTC. Translation gives CASSVAGGPLYEQYF.

The chain employs TRBV11-2 and TRBJ2-7, with a possible D match to TRBD2 (6 bases). The CDR3 is 15 amino acids. V lost 5 bases and J 0 bases, leaving 14 bases between the germline ends. Germline CDR1 SGHAT, CDR2 FQNNGV. The CDR3 DNA reads as TGTGCCAGCAGCCGAGGGGACTTAGGCTCCTACGAGCAGTACTTC. Residues: CASSRGDLGSYEQYF.

This chain uses TRBV10-2 with TRBJ1-2, with D maybe TRBD1 (5 bases). Between the trimmed V and J ends, which lost 8 bases and 7 bases, there was a span of 14 bases. The CDR3 consists of 12 residues. From germline, CDR1 is WSHSY and CDR2 SAAADI. The CDR3 here is CASRGGNVGYTF. DNA of the CDR3: TGCGCCAGCCGGGGGGGGAATGTTGGCTACACCTTC.

V gene TRBV7-9 combines with J gene TRBJ1-1, with 8 bases fitting TRBD1. CDR1 and CDR2 from the germline V gene are SEHNR and FQNEAQ (reference sequence). The CDR3 covers 14 residues. Losses at the gene ends were 4 bases for V and 4 bases for J; bases not matched to a gene: 5. The CDR3 protein is CASSSNRGGTEAFF. In nucleotides, the CDR3 is TGTGCCAGCAGCTCGAACAGGGGGGGCACTGAAGCTTTCTTT.

This clone was seen a handful of times. This specimen includes other DNA sequences encoding the same CDR3. The chain is built from TRBV5-1 and TRBJ2-5, with a weak D call TRBD1 (5 bases). From germline, CDR1 is SGHRS and CDR2 YFSETQ. The CDR3 length is 13 residues. V was clipped by 1 base and J by 5 bases, with 9 bases between them. CDR3 DNA: TGCGCCAGCAGCTTGCAGGGTGGGGAGACCCAGTACTTC. This gives the protein CASSLQGGETQYF.